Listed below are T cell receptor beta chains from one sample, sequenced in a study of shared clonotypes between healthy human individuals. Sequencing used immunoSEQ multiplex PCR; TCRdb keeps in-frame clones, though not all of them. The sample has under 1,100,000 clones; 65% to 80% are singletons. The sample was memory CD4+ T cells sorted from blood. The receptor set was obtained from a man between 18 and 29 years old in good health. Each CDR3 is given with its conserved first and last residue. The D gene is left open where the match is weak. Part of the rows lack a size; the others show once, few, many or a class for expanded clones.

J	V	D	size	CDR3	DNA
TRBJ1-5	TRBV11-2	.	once	CASSLTQTSNQPQHF	TGTGCCAGCAGCTTGACACAGACTAGCAATCAGCCCCAGCATTTT
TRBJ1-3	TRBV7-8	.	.	CASSLGGDGTAIYF	TGTGCCAGCAGCTTGGGGGGGGATGGAACGGCCATATATTTT
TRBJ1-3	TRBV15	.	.	CATSPLGWGRSGNTIYF	TGTGCCACCAGCCCCCTAGGATGGGGGCGAAGTGGAAACACCATATATTTT
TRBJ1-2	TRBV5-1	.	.	CASSLDLGTRDGYTF	TGCGCCAGCAGCTTGGACCTTGGTACGCGGGATGGCTACACCTTC
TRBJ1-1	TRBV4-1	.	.	CASSHPWGGSTEAFF	TGCGCCAGCAGCCATCCTTGGGGGGGTTCCACTGAAGCTTTCTTT
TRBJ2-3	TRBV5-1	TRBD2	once	CASSLSGRALDTQYF	TGCGCCAGCAGCTTGTCCGGGAGGGCCTTAGATACGCAGTATTTT
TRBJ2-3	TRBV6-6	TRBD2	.	CASSYPGTSGSYTQYF	TGTGCCAGCAGTTACCCCGGGACTAGCGGGAGCTATACGCAGTATTTT
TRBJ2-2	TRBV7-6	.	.	CASSLASGELFF	TGTGCCAGCAGCTTAGCGTCCGGGGAGCTGTTTTTT
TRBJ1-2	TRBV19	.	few	CASSIVGLLNYGYTF	TGTGCCAGTAGTATAGTTGGACTGCTTAACTATGGCTACACCTTC
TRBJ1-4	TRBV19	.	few	CASRRQEETNEKLFF	TGTGCCAGTAGGAGACAGGAAGAGACTAATGAAAAACTGTTTTTT
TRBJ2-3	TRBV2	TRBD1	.	CASSFRQGGTDTQYF	TGTGCCAGCAGTTTCAGACAGGGCGGGACAGATACGCAGTATTTT
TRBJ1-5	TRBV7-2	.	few	CASSSIVDQPQHF	TGTGCCAGCAGCTCGATTGTAGATCAGCCCCAGCATTTT
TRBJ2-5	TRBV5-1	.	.	CASSLELGSSETQYF	TGCGCCAGCAGCTTGGAGCTAGGGTCATCAGAGACCCAGTACTTC
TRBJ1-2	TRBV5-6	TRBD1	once	CASSYPGQNYGYTF	TGTGCCAGCAGCTACCCGGGACAGAACTATGGCTACACCTTC
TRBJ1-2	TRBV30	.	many	CAWSVSDRSFDGGYTF	TGTGCCTGGAGTGTCTCGGACAGATCCTTTGACGGGGGCTACACCTTC
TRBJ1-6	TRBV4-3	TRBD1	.	CASSQDPPRGGSPLHF	TGCGCCAGCAGCCAAGATCCGCCCAGGGGGGGTTCACCCCTCCACTTT
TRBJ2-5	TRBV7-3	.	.	CASSLSGGRETQYF	TGTGCCAGCAGCTTAAGTGGGGGAAGAGAGACCCAGTACTTC
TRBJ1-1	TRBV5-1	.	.	CASSVTGTPGTEAFF	TGCGCCAGCAGCGTGACCGGGACCCCGGGGACTGAAGCTTTCTTT
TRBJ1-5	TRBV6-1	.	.	CASSEGAHQPQHF	TGTGCCAGCAGTGAGGGGGCGCATCAGCCCCAGCATTTT
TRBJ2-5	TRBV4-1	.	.	CASSQESGTSPGAQYF	TGCGCCAGCAGCCAAGAATCCGGGACCTCCCCGGGGGCCCAGTACTTC
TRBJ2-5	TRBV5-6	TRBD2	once	CASSGLAGETQYF	TGTGCCAGCAGCGGATTAGCGGGAGAGACCCAGTACTTC
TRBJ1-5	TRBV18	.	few	CASSYMESNQPQHF	TGTGCCAGCTCATACATGGAAAGCAATCAGCCCCAGCATTTT
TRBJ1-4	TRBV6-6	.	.	CASTTQGYEKLFF	TGTGCCAGCACAACACAGGGATATGAAAAACTGTTTTTT
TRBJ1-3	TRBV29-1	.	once	CSVTSGNTIYF	TGCAGCGTCACTTCTGGAAACACCATATATTTT
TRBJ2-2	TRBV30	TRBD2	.	CAWRELTERLAGDTGELFF	TGTGCCTGGAGGGAACTGACAGAACGACTAGCGGGAGACACCGGGGAGCTGTTTTTT
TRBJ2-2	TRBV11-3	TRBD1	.	CASSYGTGGIFGELFF	TGTGCCAGCAGCTACGGGACAGGGGGCATTTTCGGGGAGCTGTTTTTT
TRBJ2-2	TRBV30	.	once	CAWSSRPLGNTGELFF	TGTGCCTGGAGTAGCCGGCCCCTCGGGAACACCGGGGAGCTGTTTTTT
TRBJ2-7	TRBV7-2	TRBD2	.	CASSLAGGVTEQYF	TGTGCCAGCAGCTTAGCGGGGGGGGTCACCGAGCAGTACTTC
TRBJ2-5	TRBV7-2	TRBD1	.	CASSLWGQGARRETQYF	TGTGCCAGCAGCTTATGGGGACAGGGGGCGCGAAGAGAGACCCAGTACTTC
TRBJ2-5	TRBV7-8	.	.	CASSLLRQESETQYF	TGTGCCAGCAGCTTACTCCGACAGGAGAGCGAGACCCAGTACTTC
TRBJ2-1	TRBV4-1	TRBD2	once	CASSQVRTSKQFF	TGCGCCAGCAGCCAAGTTAGGACTAGCAAGCAGTTCTTC
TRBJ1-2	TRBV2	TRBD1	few	CAILSDAGQVLISYGYTF	TGTGCCATCCTCTCAGACGCGGGACAGGTTTTGATTAGCTATGGCTACACCTTC
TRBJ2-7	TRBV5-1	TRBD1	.	CARRGRMYEQYF	TGCGCCAGAAGGGGGCGCATGTACGAGCAGTACTTC
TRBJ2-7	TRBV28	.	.	CASTGRTYEQYF	TGTGCCAGCACTGGACGGACCTACGAGCAGTACTTC
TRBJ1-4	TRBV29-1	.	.	CSAGTSGEKLFF	TGCAGCGCCGGGACGAGCGGTGAAAAACTGTTTTTT
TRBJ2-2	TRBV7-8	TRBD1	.	CASSPKRPGQGLTTGELFF	TGTGCCAGCAGCCCTAAGCGGCCGGGACAGGGGTTAACTACCGGGGAGCTGTTTTTT
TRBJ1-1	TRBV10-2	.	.	CASSEPGNKGFF	TGCGCCAGCAGTGAGCCGGGCAACAAGGGTTTCTTT
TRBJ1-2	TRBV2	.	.	CASRDWDFSYGYTF	TGTGCCAGCAGGGATTGGGACTTCAGCTATGGCTACACCTTC
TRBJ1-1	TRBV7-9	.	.	CASSSSGLYTEAFF	TGTGCCAGCAGCTCGTCAGGGTTGTACACTGAAGCTTTCTTT
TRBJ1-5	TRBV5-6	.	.	CASRLEGSRQPQHF	TGTGCCAGCAGACTGGAGGGGTCGCGGCAGCCCCAGCATTTT
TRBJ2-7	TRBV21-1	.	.	CASTSRQGPFYEQYF	TGTGCCAGCACGTCCCGACAGGGACCCTTCTACGAGCAGTACTTC
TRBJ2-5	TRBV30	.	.	CAWSTPLLRETQYF	TGTGCCTGGAGTACCCCCTTATTACGAGAGACCCAGTACTTC
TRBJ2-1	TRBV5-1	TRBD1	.	CASSLRYRGRDEQFF	TGCGCCAGCAGCTTAAGATACAGGGGGCGGGATGAGCAGTTCTTC